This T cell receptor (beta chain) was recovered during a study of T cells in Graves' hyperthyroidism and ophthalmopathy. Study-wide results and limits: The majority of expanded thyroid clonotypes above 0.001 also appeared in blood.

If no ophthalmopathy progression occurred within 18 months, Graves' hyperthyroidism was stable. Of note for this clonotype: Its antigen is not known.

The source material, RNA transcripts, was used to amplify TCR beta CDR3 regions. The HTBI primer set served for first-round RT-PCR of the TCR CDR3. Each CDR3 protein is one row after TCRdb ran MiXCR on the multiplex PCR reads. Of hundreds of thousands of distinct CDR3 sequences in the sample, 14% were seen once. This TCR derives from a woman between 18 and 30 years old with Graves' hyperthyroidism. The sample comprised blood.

CDR3 in DNA: TGTGCCAGCAGCGTCAGCCTAGCGGGAGGCGACAATGAGCAGTTCTTC. Amino acid sequence: CASSVSLAGGDNEQFF. The chain is built from TRBV9 and TRBJ2-1; TRBD2 matches 11 bases. Germline trimming cut 2 bases from V and 5 bases from J; bases unmatched to any gene: 6. Germline lookup yields CDR1 SGDLS and CDR2 YYNGEE. The CDR3 loop spans 16 amino acids.